This entry features one T cell receptor (beta chain) sequence. What it binds is not known. The immunoSEQ assay amplified TCRB CDR3 from up to roughly 2 ug DNA. Assay: immunoSEQ multiplex PCR; the TCRdb copy retains only in-frame clones and omits some. This sample has tens of thousands of clones, with 75% to 85% found just once. Germline V gene sequence: CDR1 SNHLY, CDR2 FYNNEI. The CDR3 loop spans 13 amino acids. The V and J ends lost 4 bases and 3 bases respectively, with 8 bases between them. The sample comes from a study of glioma-infiltrating T cells after dendritic cell vaccination. General study findings and limits: Estimated pretreatment TIL content predicted outcome after dendritic cell vaccination. Higher TCR clonality did not directly relate to longer survival.

The V gene is TRBV2, the J gene TRBJ2-3, with D perhaps TRBD1 (5 bases). The source material was blood, sampled before dendritic cell vaccination. This receptor was identified in a human donor with glioblastoma. The CDR3 region has the DNA TGTGCCAGCAGTGTCAGGGCTACAGATACGCAGTATTTT. It encodes CASSVRATDTQYF.